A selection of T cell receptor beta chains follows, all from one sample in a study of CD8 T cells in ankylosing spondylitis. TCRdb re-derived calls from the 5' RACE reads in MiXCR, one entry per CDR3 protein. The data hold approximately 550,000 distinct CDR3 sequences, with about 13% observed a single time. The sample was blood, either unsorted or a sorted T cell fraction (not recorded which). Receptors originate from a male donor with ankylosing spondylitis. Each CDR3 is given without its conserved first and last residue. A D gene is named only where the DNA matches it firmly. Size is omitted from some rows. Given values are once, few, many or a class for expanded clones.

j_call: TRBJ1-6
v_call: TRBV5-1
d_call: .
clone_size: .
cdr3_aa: ASRLGVIANSPLH

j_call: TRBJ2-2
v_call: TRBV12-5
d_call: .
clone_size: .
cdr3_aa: ASGLGGTNTGELF

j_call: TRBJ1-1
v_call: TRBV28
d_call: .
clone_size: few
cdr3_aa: ASSPEGGGRTEAF

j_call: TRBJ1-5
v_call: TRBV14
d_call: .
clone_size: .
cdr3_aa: ASSRTVGQPQH

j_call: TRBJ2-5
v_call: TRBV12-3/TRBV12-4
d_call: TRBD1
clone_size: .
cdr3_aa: ASSTADRGRETQY

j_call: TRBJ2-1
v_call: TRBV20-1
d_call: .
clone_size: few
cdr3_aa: SAVGQTSSYNEQF

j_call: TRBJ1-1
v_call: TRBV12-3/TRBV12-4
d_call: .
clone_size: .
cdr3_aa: ASNTRANTEAF

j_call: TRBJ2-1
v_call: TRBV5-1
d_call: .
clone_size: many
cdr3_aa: ASSEDHSYNEQF

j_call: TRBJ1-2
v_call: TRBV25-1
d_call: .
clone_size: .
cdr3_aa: ASTPWGSNYGYT

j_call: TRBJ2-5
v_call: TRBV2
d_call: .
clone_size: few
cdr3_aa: ASSEARAQPRETQY

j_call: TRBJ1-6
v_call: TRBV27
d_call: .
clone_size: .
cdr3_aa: ASSLSLGSPLH

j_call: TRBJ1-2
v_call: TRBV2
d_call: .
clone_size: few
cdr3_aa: ASSPGSYYGYT

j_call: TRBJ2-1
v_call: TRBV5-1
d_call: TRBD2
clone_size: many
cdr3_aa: ASSLRSGRAHNEQF

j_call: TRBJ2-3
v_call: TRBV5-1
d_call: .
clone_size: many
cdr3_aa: ASSPQAGPDTQY

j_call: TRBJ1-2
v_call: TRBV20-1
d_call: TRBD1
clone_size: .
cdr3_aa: SASDRGNYGYT

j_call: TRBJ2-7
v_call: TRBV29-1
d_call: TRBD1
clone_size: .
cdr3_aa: SGGTGYYEQY

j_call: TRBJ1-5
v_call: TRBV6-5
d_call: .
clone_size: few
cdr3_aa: ASSYLGGFNQPQH

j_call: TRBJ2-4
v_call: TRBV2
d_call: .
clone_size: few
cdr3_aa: ASKVVAGPSD

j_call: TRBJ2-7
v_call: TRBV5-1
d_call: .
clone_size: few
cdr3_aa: ASSTPGLYEQY

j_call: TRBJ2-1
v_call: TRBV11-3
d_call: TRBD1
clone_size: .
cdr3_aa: ASGGRGPSSYNEQF